This TCR beta chain was sequenced in a study of T cell changes during pregnancy in multiple sclerosis. Sequenced by immunoSEQ multiplex PCR; TCRdb stores in-frame clones only, minus some. This table has roughly 80,000 clones, roughly 93% appearing once. Material: peripheral blood, obtained in the second trimester of pregnancy. The receptor comes from a female donor with multiple sclerosis, enrolled in a pregnancy study.

CDR3 sequence: CASSWDGSSYNEQFF. Written as DNA, the CDR3 is TGTGCCAGCAGCTGGGACGGGAGCTCCTACAATGAGCAGTTCTTC. The chain is built from TRBV5-6 and TRBJ2-1; D is possibly TRBD2 (6 bases). This CDR3 is 15 amino acids long. Looked up from germline, CDR1 is SGHDT and CDR2 is YYEEEE. The germline V and J ends were trimmed by 3 bases and 0 bases, with 10 bases remaining between them.